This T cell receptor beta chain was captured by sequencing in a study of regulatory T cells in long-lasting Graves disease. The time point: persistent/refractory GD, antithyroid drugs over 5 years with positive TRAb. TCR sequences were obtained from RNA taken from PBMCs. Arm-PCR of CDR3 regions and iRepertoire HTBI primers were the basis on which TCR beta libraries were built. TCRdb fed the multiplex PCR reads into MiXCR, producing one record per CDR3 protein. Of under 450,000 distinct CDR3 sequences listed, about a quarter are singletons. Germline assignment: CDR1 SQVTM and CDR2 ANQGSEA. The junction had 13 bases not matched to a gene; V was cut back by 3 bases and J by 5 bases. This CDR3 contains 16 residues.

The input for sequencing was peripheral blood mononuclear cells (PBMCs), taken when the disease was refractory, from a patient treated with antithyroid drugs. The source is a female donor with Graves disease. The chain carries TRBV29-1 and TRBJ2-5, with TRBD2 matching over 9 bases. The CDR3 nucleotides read TGCAGCGTTGAGAAAGTTGGGCTAGCGGGATTGGAGACCCAGTACTTC. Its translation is CSVEKVGLAGLETQYF. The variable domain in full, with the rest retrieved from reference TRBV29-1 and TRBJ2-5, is SAVISQKPSRDICQRGTSLTIQCQVDSQVTMMFWYRQQPGQSLTLIATANQGSEATYESGFVIDKFPISRPNLTFSTLTVSNMSPEDSSIYLCSVEKVGLAGLETQYFGPGTRLLVL.